This T cell receptor beta chain was captured by sequencing in a study of early T cells in non-severe SARS-CoV-2 infection. This clonotype occurred many times. MiXCR, applied by TCRdb to the 5' RACE reads, yields one record per CDR3 protein. This table holds more than 95,000 distinct CDR3 sequences, 14% to 15% found once. This CDR3 has 15 residues. Germline assignment: CDR1 ENHRY and CDR2 SYGVKD. The germline V and J ends were trimmed by 4 bases and 2 bases, with 13 bases remaining between them. The sequence derives from an adult who was a healthcare worker with PCR-confirmed SARS-CoV-2 infection or an uninfected control (not recorded which). Source material: whole blood. The gene calls are TRBV10-3 and TRBJ2-3, with D perhaps being TRBD1 or TRBD2 (5 bases each). The CDR3 reads CAISVGASNTDTQYF. The CDR3 DNA follows: TGTGCCATCAGTGTCGGGGCTTCTAACACAGATACGCAGTATTTT.